Below, 29 T cell receptor beta chains from the same sample are listed, as sequenced in a study of early T cells in non-severe SARS-CoV-2 infection. TCRdb analysed the 5' RACE reads with MiXCR anew, one entry per CDR3 protein. This sample has more than 65,000 distinct CDR3 sequences, with 13% to 15% found just once. The source was whole blood, collected at baseline. The receptors stem from an adult who was a healthcare worker with PCR-confirmed SARS-CoV-2 infection or an uninfected control (not recorded which).

CDR3 region: CATSDASGRDSYNEQFF. The CDR3 nucleotides are TGTGCCACCAGTGATGCTTCCGGTCGCGACTCCTACAATGAGCAGTTCTTC. The V gene is TRBV24-1, the J gene TRBJ2-1; D not resolved. The CDR3 totals 17 residues. Germline CDR1 KGHDR, CDR2 SFDVKD. Trimming removed 3 bases at V and 0 bases at J, with 14 bases between.

The rearrangement uses TRBV5-1 and TRBJ2-7, with D possibly TRBD1 on 6 matching bases. Deletions cut 5 bases from V and 6 bases from J, with 18 bases between. There are 14 residues in the CDR3. Germline-derived CDR1 and CDR2 are SGHRS and YFSETQ. CDR3 amino acids: CASSRTQGQGEQYF. CDR3 DNA sequence: TGCGCCAGCAGTAGGACCCAGGGGCAGGGCGAGCAGTACTTC.

This clonotype was detected only a few times. The chain employs TRBV29-1 and TRBJ2-7; D may be TRBD2 (7 bases). The germline gives CDR1 SQVTM, CDR2 ANQGSEA. V shed 4 bases and J shed 5 bases, with 15 bases lying between them. This CDR3 is 13 amino acids long. The CDR3 DNA follows: TGCAGCGTTGGGGCCGGGGGGCAGAACGAGCAGTACTTC. Amino acids: CSVGAGGQNEQYF.

This sequence joins TRBV5-4 and TRBJ2-5; the D gene is possibly TRBD2 (5 bases). Trimming left V 5 bases short and J 0 bases short, with 8 bases between. Germline CDR1 is SGHNT and CDR2 is YYREEE (reference sequence). The CDR3 covers 13 residues. The CDR3, as DNA: TGTGCCAGCAGGCCGGGGTACCAAGAGACCCAGTACTTC. This translates into CASRPGYQETQYF.

This rearrangement joins TRBV12-3 or TRBV12-4 to TRBJ2-7; 9 positions match TRBD2. CDR3 size: 15 residues. The V and J ends lost 6 bases and 0 bases, in that order; junction bases with no gene match: 6. This chain's CDR3 is CASRAGGGSSYEQYF. CDR3 coding DNA: TGTGCCAGCAGAGCGGGAGGAGGAAGCTCCTACGAGCAGTACTTC.

The rearrangement links TRBV24-1 to TRBJ1-5; D gene uncertain. Germline CDR1 and CDR2: KGHDR and SFDVKD. This CDR3 spans 14 amino acids. The V end lost 4 bases, the J end lost 2 bases, and 8 bases lay between the germline ends. CDR3 residues: CATSDSSGNQPQHF. The CDR3 coding sequence is TGTGCCACCAGTGACTCGAGTGGCAATCAGCCCCAGCATTTT.

V is TRBV2 and J is TRBJ1-1; D gene ambiguous. Germline V gives CDR1 SNHLY, CDR2 FYNNEI. V was clipped by 5 bases and J by 7 bases, with 14 bases between them. CDR3 length: 13 amino acids. The CDR3 coding sequence is TGTGCCAGCAGTCCCTTTTCGGGAGGTGAAGCTTTCTTT. It codes for CASSPFSGGEAFF.

The chain uses TRBV19 and TRBJ1-5; D perhaps matches TRBD1 (5 bases). V lost 7 bases and J lost 1, with 17 bases in between. Germline CDR1 reads LNHDA; CDR2 reads SQIVND (reference sequence). The CDR3 loop spans 16 amino acids. In DNA, the CDR3 is TGTGCCAGTACCCCCACCGGGGGTTACAGCAATCAGCCCCAGCATTTT. Translated, it gives CASTPTGGYSNQPQHF.

This clonotype came up many times. The rearrangement links TRBV19 to TRBJ1-2; D is unclear. V was cut by 0 bases and J by 5 bases, with 13 bases left in between. The CDR3 sequence is 15 residues long. CDR1 is LNHDA and CDR2 is SQIVND in the germline V gene (reference sequence). This chain's CDR3 is CASSIDRRRIYGYTF. The CDR3 DNA reads as TGTGCCAGTAGTATAGATCGTAGGAGGATTTATGGCTACACCTTC.

V gene TRBV28 combines with J gene TRBJ2-1, with 9 bases fitting TRBD2. CDR1 is MDHEN and CDR2 is SYDVKM in the germline V gene. The CDR3 length is 14 residues. Trimming removed 6 bases from V and 7 bases from J; junction bases left unmatched: 7. DNA for the CDR3: TGTGCCAGCAGCCCCGGGACTAGCCTGAATGAGCAGTTCTTC. Translated, it gives CASSPGTSLNEQFF.

The chain has TRBV29-1 and TRBJ2-6; a possible D gene is TRBD1 (5 bases). Germline loops: CDR1 SQVTM, CDR2 ANQGSEA. The germline V and J ends were trimmed by 5 bases and 1 base, with 6 bases remaining between them. The CDR3 totals 13 residues. CDR3 nucleotides: TGCAGCGTTTCAGGGTCTGGGGCCAACGTCCTGACTTTC. The encoded protein is CSVSGSGANVLTF.

This clonotype showed up just a few times. The J gene is TRBJ2-1, the V gene TRBV20-1, with D perhaps TRBD2 (5 bases). The CDR3 contains 13 residues. Germline V lookup: CDR1 DFQATT, CDR2 SNEGSKA (reference sequence). V was trimmed by 1 base and J by 10 bases, leaving 14 bases between them. The CDR3 here is CSARVPAVPEQFF. For the CDR3, the DNA is TGCAGTGCTAGAGTCCCAGCGGTCCCCGAGCAGTTCTTC.

There are a few counts of this clonotype. The chain combines TRBV10-3 with TRBJ2-7; TRBD2 matches 7 bases. The CDR3 has 15 residues. Germline CDR1 is ENHRY and CDR2 is SYGVKD. After removal of 0 bases from V and 2 bases from J, the junction contained 4 bases not matched to a gene. In DNA form, the CDR3 reads TGTGCCATCAGTGAGTCTGTGGGAGGGCCCTACGAGCAGTACTTC. As protein: CAISESVGGPYEQYF.

This chain uses TRBV5-1 with TRBJ2-7; 9 positions agree with TRBD1. V gave up 3 bases and J gave up 5 bases; unmatched junction bases: 6. This CDR3 contains 14 residues. Looked up from germline, CDR1 is SGHRS and CDR2 is YFSETQ. The CDR3 here is CASSSWTGANEQYF. The CDR3 nucleotides read TGCGCCAGCAGCTCGTGGACAGGGGCAAACGAGCAGTACTTC.

This clonotype has a handful of counts. The rearrangement uses TRBV7-8 and TRBJ2-6, with 8 bases matching TRBD2. The germline V gene encodes CDR1 SGHVS and CDR2 FQNEAQ. This CDR3 region has 17 residues. V trimming: 4 bases; J trimming: 0 bases; junction bases outside the gene matches: 5. The CDR3 region has the DNA TGTGCCAGCAGCTCCCGGGGGGGTAGCTCTGGGGCCAACGTCCTGACTTTC. This translates into CASSSRGGSSGANVLTF.

This clonotype has more than one count but fewer than ten. The CDR3 sequence: CASRGLAVLTGELFF. CDR3 in DNA: TGTGCCAGCAGGGGGCTAGCGGTATTAACCGGGGAGCTGTTTTTT. The chain employs TRBV6-6 and TRBJ2-2, with 7 bases identical to TRBD2. This CDR3 contains 15 residues. CDR1 and CDR2 (germline): MNHNY, SVGAGI (reference sequence). J was trimmed by 5 bases and V by 6 bases; bases with no gene match: 9.

V and J are TRBV7-6 and TRBJ2-1, with a weak D call TRBD2 (6 bases). V was pared by 6 bases and J by 8 bases, with 20 bases between. Germline values: CDR1 SGHVS, CDR2 FNYEAQ. This CDR3 is built from 15 residues. The CDR3 bases are TGTGCCAGCAGTTTGGGGGGAACCTCTCGGGATGAGCAGTTCTTC. Its protein product is CASSLGGTSRDEQFF.

This clonotype was found once. The chain has TRBV7-2 and TRBJ2-3, with D possibly TRBD2 on 6 matching bases. The CDR3 is 15 residues long. From germline, CDR1 is SGHTA and CDR2 FQGNSA. Trimming cost V 1 base and J 6 bases, with 14 bases left between them. The CDR3 protein is CASSLVAGREDTQYF. The CDR3 DNA reads as TGTGCCAGCAGCTTAGTGGCGGGCCGGGAGGATACGCAGTATTTT.

This clonotype was seen ten or more times. This chain joins TRBV7-2 and TRBJ1-5; D is perhaps TRBD1 (5 bases). The CDR3 is 15 amino acids. Germline V gene sequence: CDR1 SGHTA, CDR2 FQGNSA. V was pared by 2 bases and J by 2 bases, with 10 bases between. CDR3 coding DNA: TGTGCCAGCAGCTTATCTGGGACCGGCAATCAGCCCCAGCATTTT. Translation: CASSLSGTGNQPQHF. Full variable domain (remainder filled in from reference TRBV7-2 and TRBJ1-5): GAGVSQSPSNKVTEKGKDVELRCDPISGHTALYWYRQSLGQGLEFLIYFQGNSAPDKSGLPSDRFSAERTGGSVSTLTIQRTQQEDSAVYLCASSLSGTGNQPQHFGDGTRLSIL.

This chain uses TRBV3-1 with TRBJ1-1, with D uncertain. The CDR3 covers 12 residues. The V and J ends lost 2 bases and 2 bases respectively, with 3 bases between them. Germline CDR1 is LGHDT and CDR2 is YNNKEL (reference sequence). The chain's CDR3 is CASSQINTEAFF. The CDR3 DNA reads TGTGCCAGCAGCCAAATCAACACTGAAGCTTTCTTT.

The sample holds many counts of this clonotype. CDR3 DNA: TGTGCCAGCAGCGTAGGAGGCGGATTAGGCACAGATACGCAGTATTTT. Translation: CASSVGGGLGTDTQYF. The V and J genes are TRBV9 and TRBJ2-3; no firm D call. The CDR3 has 16 residues. With 0 bases removed from V and 1 base from J, the gap between germline ends came to 12 bases. The germline gives CDR1 SGDLS, CDR2 YYNGEE. Drawing the rest from reference TRBV9 and TRBJ2-3, the complete variable domain is DSGVTQTPKHLITATGQRVTLRCSPRSGDLSVYWYQQSLDQGLQFLIQYYNGEERAKGNILERFSAQQFPDLHSELNLSSLELGDSALYFCASSVGGGLGTDTQYFGPGTRLTVL.

This chain uses TRBV28 with TRBJ2-1, with D maybe TRBD1 (6 bases). CDR1 MDHEN and CDR2 SYDVKM come from the germline V gene. The CDR3 totals 13 residues. Trimming cost V 6 bases and J 0 bases, with 6 bases left between them. For the CDR3, the DNA is TGTGCCAGCAGAGGGGGCTCCTACAATGAGCAGTTCTTC. Protein sequence: CASRGGSYNEQFF. Looking up the rest from reference TRBV28 and TRBJ2-1 gives the full variable domain: DVKVTQSSRYLVKRTGEKVFLECVQDMDHENMFWYRQDPGLGLRLIYFSYDVKMKEKGDIPEGYSVSREKKERFSLILESASTNQTSMYLCASRGGSYNEQFFGPGTRLTVL.

This clonotype has just a few counts. This chain joins TRBV28 and TRBJ2-1; D may match TRBD1 or TRBD2 (5 bases each). In germline, CDR1 is MDHEN, CDR2 SYDVKM. This CDR3 is built from 10 residues. The CDR3 here is CAIEGHEQFF. CDR3 DNA sequence: TGTGCGATAGAGGGGCATGAGCAGTTCTTC.

In this sample, this clonotype turned up many times. The chain uses TRBV7-8 and TRBJ2-7; no clear D. Germline V gives CDR1 SGHVS, CDR2 FQNEAQ. V was pared by 0 bases and J by 6 bases, with 12 bases between. The CDR3 runs to 14 residues. The CDR3 is CASSLADRAGEQYF. CDR3 DNA sequence: TGTGCCAGCAGCTTAGCGGACCGGGCCGGCGAGCAGTACTTC.

The rearrangement uses TRBV24-1 and TRBJ2-3, with D hard to call. Trimming removed 4 bases at V and 0 bases at J, with 7 bases between. The CDR3 is 14 amino acids. The germline V gene has CDR1 KGHDR and CDR2 SFDVKD. The CDR3 coding sequence is TGTGCCACCAGTGAGACGGCTAGCACAGATACGCAGTATTTT. It codes for CATSETASTDTQYF.

This clonotype has more than one count but fewer than ten. The chain recombines TRBV7-9 with TRBJ2-7; tentative D call: TRBD2 (6 bases). The CDR3 contains 14 residues. Trimming cost V 5 bases and J 4 bases, with 15 bases left between them. The germline CDR1 and CDR2 sequences are SEHNR and FQNEAQ (reference sequence). CDR3 sequence: CASSPSLREYEQYF. CDR3 sequence (DNA): TGTGCCAGCAGCCCGTCGCTGCGGGAATACGAGCAGTACTTC. Full variable domain (outside the CDR3, taken from reference TRBV7-9 and TRBJ2-7): DTGVSQNPRHKITKRGQNVTFRCDPISEHNRLYWYRQTLGQGPEFLTYFQNEAQLEKSRLLSDRFSAERPKGSFSTLEIQRTEQGDSAMYLCASSPSLREYEQYFGPGTRLTVT.

V gene TRBV6-2 or TRBV6-3 combines with J gene TRBJ2-3; D is undetermined. The germline CDR1 and CDR2 sequences are MNHEY and SVGEGT. Trimming removed 4 bases at V and 1 base at J, with 12 bases between. This CDR3 is built from 15 residues. The CDR3 bases are TGTGCCAGCAGTTCGCTTTCGGTCGGCACAGATACGCAGTATTTT. Amino acid sequence: CASSSLSVGTDTQYF.

The table lists this clonotype with a few counts. The J gene is TRBJ2-1, the V gene TRBV20-1; the match to TRBD1 covers 9 bases. Per the germline V gene, CDR1 is DFQATT and CDR2 is SNEGSKA (reference sequence). V was pared by 1 base and J by 4 bases, with 8 bases of the junction left unmatched. The length of the CDR3 is 16 residues. CDR3 region: CSARGGRTGDYNEQFF. The CDR3 DNA follows: TGCAGTGCTAGAGGCGGCAGGACAGGGGATTACAATGAGCAGTTCTTC.

This clonotype has more than one count but fewer than ten. The rearrangement joins TRBV30 to TRBJ1-1; maybe TRBD1 (6 bases). V was pared by 2 bases and J by 4 bases, with 11 bases between. This CDR3 has 13 amino acids. CDR1 is GTSNPN, CDR2 SVGIG, per germline (reference sequence). CDR3: CAWSTGQLTEAFF. Written as DNA, the CDR3 is TGTGCCTGGAGTACCGGACAGCTCACTGAAGCTTTCTTT. Complete variable domain (other parts from reference TRBV30 and TRBJ1-1): SQTIHQWPATLVQPVGSPLSLECTVEGTSNPNLYWYRQAAGRGLQLLFYSVGIGQISSEVPQNLSASRPQDRQFILSSKKLLLSDSGFYLCAWSTGQLTEAFFGQGTRLTVV.